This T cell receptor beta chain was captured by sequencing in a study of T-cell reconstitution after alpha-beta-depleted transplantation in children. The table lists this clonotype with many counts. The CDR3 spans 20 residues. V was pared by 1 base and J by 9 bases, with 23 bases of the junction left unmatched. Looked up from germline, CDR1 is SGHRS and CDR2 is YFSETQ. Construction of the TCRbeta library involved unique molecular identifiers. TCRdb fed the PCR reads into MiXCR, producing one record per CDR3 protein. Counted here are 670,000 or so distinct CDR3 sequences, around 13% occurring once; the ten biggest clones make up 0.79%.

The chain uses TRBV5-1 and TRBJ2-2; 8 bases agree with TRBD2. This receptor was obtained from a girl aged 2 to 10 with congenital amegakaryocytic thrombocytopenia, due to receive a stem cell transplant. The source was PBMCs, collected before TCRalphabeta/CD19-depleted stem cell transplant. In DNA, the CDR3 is TGCGCCAGCAGCTTGACTAGCGGCCTCTCCAGGGAGTCTTGGCGCCGGGAGCTGTTTTTT. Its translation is CASSLTSGLSRESWRRELFF.